The rows below give T cell receptor beta chains drawn from one sample of a study of lymphopenia after photon versus proton radiotherapy. Method: immunoSEQ multiplex PCR; TCRdb's copy keeps in-frame clones and lacks some. The data contain about 18,000 clones, approximately 92% of them singletons. Sequences were derived from peripheral blood, sampled from a patient treated with photon-based radiotherapy. Receptor source: a woman aged 40 to 55 with cholangiocarcinoma. The CDR3 runs from the conserved cysteine through the conserved F or W. Fields, in order: J gene, D gene, V gene, clone size, CDR3 protein, CDR3 DNA. D genes are given only for firm matches. Expanded clones get a size class; other rows say once, few or many, or leave the size out.

j_gene: TRBJ1-5
d_gene: -
v_gene: TRBV12-5
abundance: few
CDR3aa: CASGSTDQPQHF
CDR3nt: TGTGCTAGTGGTTCGACCGACCAGCCCCAGCATTTT

j_gene: TRBJ2-7
d_gene: -
v_gene: TRBV5-6
abundance: -
CDR3aa: CASSYPGAGAYEQYF
CDR3nt: TGTGCCAGCAGCTATCCAGGGGCGGGAGCCTACGAGCAGTACTTC

j_gene: TRBJ1-5
d_gene: -
v_gene: TRBV21-1
abundance: -
CDR3aa: CASKVPGRGWPQHF
CDR3nt: TGTGCCAGCAAGGTTCCCGGTAGAGGGTGGCCCCAGCATTTT

j_gene: TRBJ2-7
d_gene: -
v_gene: TRBV30
abundance: -
CDR3aa: CAWRSGLIPREQYF
CDR3nt: TGTGCCTGGAGGTCGGGCCTTATACCGAGAGAGCAGTACTTC

j_gene: TRBJ2-1
d_gene: TRBD1
v_gene: TRBV6-4
abundance: -
CDR3aa: CASSDSKGTGRNEQFF
CDR3nt: TGTGCCAGCAGTGACTCGAAAGGGACAGGGCGCAATGAGCAGTTCTTC

j_gene: TRBJ1-2
d_gene: -
v_gene: TRBV18
abundance: -
CDR3aa: CASSPLSGETNYGYTF
CDR3nt: TGTGCCAGCTCACCACTCTCGGGGGAGACAAACTATGGCTACACCTTC

j_gene: TRBJ2-7
d_gene: TRBD2
v_gene: TRBV28
abundance: -
CDR3aa: CASSFRTSGVTYEQYF
CDR3nt: TGTGCCAGCAGTTTCCGGACTAGCGGGGTAACCTACGAGCAGTACTTC

j_gene: TRBJ1-1
d_gene: -
v_gene: TRBV27
abundance: -
CDR3aa: CASRGSIGPGTEAFF
CDR3nt: TGTGCCAGCCGTGGCAGCATCGGGCCGGGCACTGAAGCTTTCTTT

j_gene: TRBJ1-4
d_gene: -
v_gene: TRBV30
abundance: -
CDR3aa: CACSFPATNEKLFF
CDR3nt: TGTGCCTGCAGTTTCCCCGCAACTAATGAAAAACTGTTTTTT

j_gene: TRBJ2-7
d_gene: -
v_gene: TRBV4-3
abundance: -
CDR3aa: CASSPFSTAYEQYF
CDR3nt: TGCGCCAGCAGCCCCTTCAGTACAGCCTACGAGCAGTACTTC

j_gene: TRBJ2-2
d_gene: -
v_gene: TRBV14
abundance: -
CDR3aa: CASRPTFLGTGELFF
CDR3nt: TGTGCCAGCAGACCCACCTTTTTAGGAACCGGGGAGCTGTTTTTT

j_gene: TRBJ1-5
d_gene: TRBD1
v_gene: TRBV28
abundance: few
CDR3aa: CASSSTGGYNQPQHF
CDR3nt: TGTGCCAGCAGTTCGACAGGGGGCTACAATCAGCCCCAGCATTTT

j_gene: TRBJ1-5
d_gene: -
v_gene: TRBV6-1
abundance: once
CDR3aa: CASSEKQLNQPQHF
CDR3nt: TGTGCCAGCAGTGAAAAACAGCTCAATCAGCCCCAGCATTTT

j_gene: TRBJ2-3
d_gene: -
v_gene: TRBV20-1
abundance: -
CDR3aa: CSARVTDTQYF
CDR3nt: TGCAGTGCTAGAGTAACAGATACGCAGTATTTT

j_gene: TRBJ2-1
d_gene: TRBD1
v_gene: TRBV7-2
abundance: -
CDR3aa: CASDKLGEGAFF
CDR3nt: TGTGCCAGCGACAAGTTAGGAGAGGGGGCGTTCTTC

j_gene: TRBJ1-6
d_gene: TRBD1
v_gene: TRBV13
abundance: few
CDR3aa: CASSLEEPTGVSPLHF
CDR3nt: TGTGCCAGCAGCTTAGAGGAACCTACAGGGGTTTCACCCCTCCACTTT

j_gene: TRBJ2-3
d_gene: -
v_gene: TRBV7-6
abundance: -
CDR3aa: CASSLEGSNTQYF
CDR3nt: TGTGCCAGCAGCTTAGAAGGGTCAAATACGCAGTATTTT

j_gene: TRBJ1-5
d_gene: -
v_gene: TRBV28
abundance: -
CDR3aa: CASSLISQPQHF
CDR3nt: TGTGCCAGCAGTTTAATTTCTCAGCCCCAGCATTTT

j_gene: TRBJ2-3
d_gene: TRBD1
v_gene: TRBV5-1
abundance: -
CDR3aa: CASSLEDRATDTQYF
CDR3nt: TGCGCCAGCAGCTTGGAGGACAGGGCCACAGATACGCAGTATTTT

j_gene: TRBJ2-5
d_gene: -
v_gene: TRBV9
abundance: -
CDR3aa: CASSVGAYQTQYF
CDR3nt: TGTGCCAGCAGCGTAGGGGCCTACCAGACCCAGTACTTC

j_gene: TRBJ2-1
d_gene: -
v_gene: TRBV7-9
abundance: -
CDR3aa: CASSSSTGTKGEQFF
CDR3nt: TGTGCCAGCAGCTCCTCAACCGGGACCAAGGGTGAGCAGTTCTTC

j_gene: TRBJ2-7
d_gene: -
v_gene: TRBV6-5
abundance: -
CDR3aa: CASSETGFHEQYF
CDR3nt: TGTGCCAGCAGTGAAACAGGATTCCACGAGCAGTACTTC

j_gene: TRBJ1-5
d_gene: -
v_gene: TRBV6-1
abundance: few
CDR3aa: CASRQHSNQPQHF
CDR3nt: TGTGCCAGCCGGCAGCATAGCAATCAGCCCCAGCATTTT

j_gene: TRBJ1-2
d_gene: -
v_gene: TRBV7-2
abundance: few
CDR3aa: CASSFVNPPGSYGYTF
CDR3nt: TGTGCCAGCAGCTTCGTTAACCCCCCGGGCAGCTATGGCTACACCTTC

j_gene: TRBJ1-5
d_gene: -
v_gene: TRBV19
abundance: -
CDR3aa: CVGTRQPQHF
CDR3nt: TGTGTCGGGACAAGGCAGCCCCAGCATTTT

j_gene: TRBJ2-3
d_gene: -
v_gene: TRBV9
abundance: -
CDR3aa: CASSPNSHEDTQYF
CDR3nt: TGTGCCAGCAGCCCCAACTCTCATGAGGATACGCAGTATTTT

j_gene: TRBJ1-1
d_gene: -
v_gene: TRBV7-9
abundance: -
CDR3aa: CASSLASGLQNTEAFF
CDR3nt: TGTGCCAGCAGCTTAGCGTCAGGGCTACAGAACACTGAAGCTTTCTTT

j_gene: TRBJ2-1
d_gene: TRBD1
v_gene: TRBV6-6
abundance: -
CDR3aa: CASSRRDRGVDEQFF
CDR3nt: TGTGCCAGCAGTCGACGGGACAGGGGAGTCGATGAGCAGTTCTTC

j_gene: TRBJ1-1
d_gene: TRBD1
v_gene: TRBV5-3
abundance: -
CDR3aa: CARSGGQDVNTEAFF
CDR3nt: TGTGCCAGAAGCGGGGGACAGGACGTGAACACTGAAGCTTTCTTT

j_gene: TRBJ1-2
d_gene: TRBD1
v_gene: TRBV9
abundance: -
CDR3aa: CASSVDGQGEGYTF
CDR3nt: TGTGCCAGCAGCGTAGACGGACAGGGGGAAGGCTACACCTTC

j_gene: TRBJ2-7
d_gene: TRBD2
v_gene: TRBV7-2
abundance: -
CDR3aa: CASSSTGTRIHEQYF
CDR3nt: TGTGCCAGCAGCTCAACCGGGACTAGAATCCACGAGCAGTACTTC